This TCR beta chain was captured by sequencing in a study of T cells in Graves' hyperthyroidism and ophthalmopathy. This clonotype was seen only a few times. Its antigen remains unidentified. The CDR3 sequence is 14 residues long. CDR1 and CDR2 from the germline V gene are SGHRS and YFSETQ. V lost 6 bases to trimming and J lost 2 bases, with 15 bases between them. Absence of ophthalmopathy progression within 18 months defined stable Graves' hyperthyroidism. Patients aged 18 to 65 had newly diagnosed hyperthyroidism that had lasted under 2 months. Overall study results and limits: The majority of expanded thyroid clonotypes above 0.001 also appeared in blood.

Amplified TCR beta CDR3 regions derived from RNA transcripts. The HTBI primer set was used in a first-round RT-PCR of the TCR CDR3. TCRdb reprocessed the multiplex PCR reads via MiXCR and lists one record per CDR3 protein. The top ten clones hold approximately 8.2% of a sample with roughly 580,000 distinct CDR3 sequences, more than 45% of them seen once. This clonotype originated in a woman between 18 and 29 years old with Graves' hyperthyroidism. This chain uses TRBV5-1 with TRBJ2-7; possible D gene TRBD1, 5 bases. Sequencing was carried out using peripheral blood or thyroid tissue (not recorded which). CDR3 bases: TGCGCCAGCAACCTCATGGGGCCTCCCTACGAGCAGTACTTC. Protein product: CASNLMGPPYEQYF.